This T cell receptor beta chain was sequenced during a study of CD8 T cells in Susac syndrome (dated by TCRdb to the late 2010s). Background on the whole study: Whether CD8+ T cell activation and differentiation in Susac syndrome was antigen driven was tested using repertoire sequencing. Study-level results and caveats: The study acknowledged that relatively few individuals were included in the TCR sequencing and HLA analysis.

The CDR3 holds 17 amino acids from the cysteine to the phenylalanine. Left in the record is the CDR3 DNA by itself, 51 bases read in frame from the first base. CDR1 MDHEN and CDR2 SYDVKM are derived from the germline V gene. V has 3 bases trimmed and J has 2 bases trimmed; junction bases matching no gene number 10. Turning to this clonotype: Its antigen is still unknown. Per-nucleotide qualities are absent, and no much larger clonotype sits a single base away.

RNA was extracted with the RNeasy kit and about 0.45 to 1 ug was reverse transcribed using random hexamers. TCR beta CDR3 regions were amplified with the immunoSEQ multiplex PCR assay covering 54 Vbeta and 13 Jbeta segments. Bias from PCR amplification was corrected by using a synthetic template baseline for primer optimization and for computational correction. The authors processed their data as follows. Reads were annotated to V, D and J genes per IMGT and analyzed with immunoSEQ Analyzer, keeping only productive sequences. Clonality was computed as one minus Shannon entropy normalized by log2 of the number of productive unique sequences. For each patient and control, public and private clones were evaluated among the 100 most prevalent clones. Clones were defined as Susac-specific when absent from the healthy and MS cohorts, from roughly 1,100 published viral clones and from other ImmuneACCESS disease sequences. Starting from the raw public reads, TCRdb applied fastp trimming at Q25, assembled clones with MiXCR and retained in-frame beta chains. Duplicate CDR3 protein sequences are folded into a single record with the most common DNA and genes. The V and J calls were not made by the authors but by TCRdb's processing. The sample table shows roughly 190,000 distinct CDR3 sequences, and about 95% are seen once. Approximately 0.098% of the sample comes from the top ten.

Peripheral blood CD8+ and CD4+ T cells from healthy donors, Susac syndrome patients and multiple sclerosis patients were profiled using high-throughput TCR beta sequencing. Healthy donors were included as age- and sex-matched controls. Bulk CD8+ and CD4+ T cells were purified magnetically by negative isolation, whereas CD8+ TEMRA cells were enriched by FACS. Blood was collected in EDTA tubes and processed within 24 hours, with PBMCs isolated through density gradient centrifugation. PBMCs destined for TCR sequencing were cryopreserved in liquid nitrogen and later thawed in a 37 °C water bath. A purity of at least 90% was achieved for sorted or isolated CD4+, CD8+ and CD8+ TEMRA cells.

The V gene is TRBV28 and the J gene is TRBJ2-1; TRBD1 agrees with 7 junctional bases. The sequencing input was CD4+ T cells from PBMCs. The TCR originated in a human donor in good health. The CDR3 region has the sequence CASSLFLLGTAYNEQFF. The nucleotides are TGTGCCAGCAGTTTGTTCCTCCTCGGGACAGCCTACAATGAGCAGTTCTTC.